This T cell receptor beta chain was sequenced for a study of control samples from healthy donors and cancer patients. The data were produced by immunoSEQ multiplex PCR, yet TCRdb's version contains in-frame clones alone and is incomplete. The repertoire holds 170,000 or so clones, with roughly 89% as singletons. CDR1 and CDR2 from the germline V gene are SGHNT and YYREEE (reference sequence). The CDR3 is 14 amino acids. V was trimmed by 9 bases and J by 4 bases, leaving 17 bases between them. This TCR was recovered from a woman in her 50s in good health. Input material: blood. The gene calls are TRBV5-4 and TRBJ2-1; TRBD1 is a possible D gene (5 bases). The CDR3: CAIRGQPTYNEQFF. The DNA of the CDR3 is TGTGCCATCCGTGGACAACCTACTTACAATGAGCAGTTCTTC.